One sample yielded the 5 T cell receptor beta chains listed below, sequenced in a study of shared clonotypes between healthy human individuals. The protocol was immunoSEQ multiplex PCR, while the TCRdb copy is restricted to in-frame clones and leaves out a portion. Here the sample spans some 490,000 clones, 60% to 80% being singletons. Material: PBMCs. These receptors all come from a woman in her thirties or forties in good health. Some clones in this sample may be carry-over from other donors' samples.

The rearrangement uses TRBV10-3 and TRBJ2-1; maybe TRBD2 (5 bases). V lost 0 bases to trimming and J lost 6 bases, with 12 bases between them. The CDR3 is 15 residues long. Per the germline V gene, CDR1 is ENHRY and CDR2 is SYGVKD. CDR3 sequence: CAISESIQRPNEQFF. In DNA, the CDR3 is TGTGCCATCAGTGAGTCGATCCAGCGGCCCAATGAGCAGTTCTTC.

The J gene is TRBJ2-3, the V gene TRBV11-2, with 8 nucleotides matching TRBD2. Germline V gene lookup returns CDR1 SGHAT and CDR2 FQNNGV. The CDR3 length is 16 residues. Trimming removed 5 bases from V and 1 base from J; junction bases left unmatched: 8. CDR3 protein: CASSPMGREGTDTQYF. DNA for the CDR3: TGTGCCAGCAGCCCAATGGGGCGGGAGGGCACAGATACGCAGTATTTT. The complete variable domain, with remaining parts taken from reference TRBV11-2 and TRBJ2-3, reads EAGVAQSPRYKIIEKRQSVAFWCNPISGHATLYWYQQILGQGPKLLIQFQNNGVVDDSQLPKDRFSAERLKGVDSTLKIQPAKLEDSAVYLCASSPMGREGTDTQYFGPGTRLTVL.

This clone appeared a single time. V gene TRBV28 combines with J gene TRBJ1-1; D not resolved. The CDR3 runs to 16 residues. V was trimmed by 3 bases and J by 5 bases, leaving 19 bases between them. Germline V gives CDR1 MDHEN, CDR2 SYDVKM. CDR3 in amino acids: CASSFGRETVRTEAFF. The CDR3 DNA sequence: TGTGCCAGCAGTTTTGGGCGGGAGACGGTGAGGACTGAAGCTTTCTTT.

The chain employs TRBV11-2 and TRBJ2-5; no reliable D call. The CDR3 is made up of 15 amino acids. Germline values: CDR1 SGHAT, CDR2 FQNNGV. V shed 0 bases and J shed 1 base, with 9 bases lying between them. The CDR3 is CASSLDGLSQETQYF. The CDR3 DNA sequence: TGTGCCAGCAGCTTAGATGGCCTTAGCCAAGAGACCCAGTACTTC.

This clone was observed a single time. V is TRBV2 and J is TRBJ2-1, with D perhaps TRBD2 (5 bases). The CDR3 is made up of 15 amino acids. Per the germline V gene, CDR1 is SNHLY and CDR2 is FYNNEI. Trimming pared 5 bases from V and 0 bases from J, leaving 11 bases between. CDR3 sequence (DNA): TGTGCCAGCAGTATGGACGGAGGCTCCTACAATGAGCAGTTCTTC. It encodes CASSMDGGSYNEQFF.